Each of the 9 T cell receptor beta chains below was sequenced from the same sample in a study of blood T cell repertoires in COVID-19. Clones were sequenced by immunoSEQ multiplex PCR, and TCRdb holds only the in-frame ones, with some missing. The sample includes about 85,000 clones, more than 70% of them seen just once. Source material: peripheral blood. The source is a man aged 45-60 years with acute or convalescent COVID-19.

The chain employs TRBV11-3 and TRBJ2-3, with TRBD2 matching 10 bases. V was clipped by 4 bases and J by 1 base; unmatched bases: 8. Germline loops: CDR1 SGHNT, CDR2 YENEEA. CDR3 length equals 17 residues. This CDR3 reads CASSSGASGSGTDTQYF. CDR3 sequence (DNA): TGTGCCAGCAGCTCCGGGGCTAGCGGGAGTGGCACAGATACGCAGTATTTT.

The chain employs TRBV24-1 and TRBJ2-5; 8 bases fit TRBD1. Germline V gives CDR1 KGHDR, CDR2 SFDVKD. The V segment lost 7 bases and the J segment 4 bases; nucleotides outside the gene matches: 4. The CDR3 consists of 13 residues. CDR3 region: CATRKTGVETQYF. The CDR3 DNA follows: TGTGCCACCAGAAAGACAGGGGTAGAGACCCAGTACTTC.

This chain connects TRBV5-1 to TRBJ1-5; the D gene is possibly TRBD1 (6 bases). Deletions cut 4 bases from V and 2 bases from J, with 16 bases between. This CDR3 region has 16 residues. From germline, CDR1 is SGHRS and CDR2 YFSETQ. The CDR3 reads CASSPEGGGGNQPQHF. The CDR3 DNA reads as TGCGCCAGCAGCCCGGAGGGCGGGGGCGGCAATCAGCCCCAGCATTTT.

This clone was seen only once. The CDR3 protein is CASSQVTSGGYTDTQYF. CDR3 in DNA: TGCGCCAGCAGCCAGGTGACTAGCGGGGGATACACAGATACGCAGTATTTT. The genes are TRBV4-1 and TRBJ2-3, with TRBD2 identical over 12 bases. CDR3 length: 17 amino acids. CDR1 is MGHRA, CDR2 YSYEKL, per germline. V lost 3 bases to trimming and J lost 2 bases; unmatched junction nucleotides: 6.

The genes are TRBV2 and TRBJ1-4, with a possible D match to TRBD1 (6 bases). The CDR3 spans 13 residues. Trimming took 7 bases from V and 5 from J, leaving 11 bases between them. The germline V gene has CDR1 SNHLY and CDR2 FYNNEI. CDR3 nucleotides: TGTGCCAGCAAGGGACACCTCAATGAAAAACTGTTTTTT. It codes for CASKGHLNEKLFF.

V and J are TRBV27 and TRBJ2-7, with 7 bases matching TRBD1. V shed 2 bases, J shed 5 bases, and the junction held 9 bases outside the gene matches. CDR3 size: 15 residues. Germline assignment: CDR1 MNHEY and CDR2 SMNVEV (reference sequence). In DNA, the CDR3 is TGTGCCAGCAGTTTAACCCCGGACAGGATCCACGAGCAGTACTTC. Translated: CASSLTPDRIHEQYF.

With regard to this clone: Other DNA sequences of this sample code for an identical CDR3. The CDR3 bases are TGTGCCACCAGTGACCGGGGACAGATCTATGGCTACACCTTC. This sequence encodes CATSDRGQIYGYTF. This rearrangement joins TRBV24-1 to TRBJ1-2, with 7 bases that match TRBD1. The CDR3 sequence is 14 residues long. V gave up 4 bases and J gave up 4 bases; unmatched junction bases: 5. CDR1 and CDR2 from the germline V gene are KGHDR and SFDVKD.

CDR3 in amino acids: CASSSISGGAPDTQYF. The CDR3 bases are TGTGCCAGCAGCTCGATCAGCGGGGGGGCCCCAGATACGCAGTATTTT. The rearrangement uses TRBV7-2 and TRBJ2-3; 10 bases align to TRBD2. CDR3 length: 16 residues. V dropped 4 bases and J dropped 4; count of bases not matched to a gene: 8. Germline V gives CDR1 SGHTA, CDR2 FQGNSA.

The sample holds a few counts of this clone. The rearrangement joins TRBV29-1 to TRBJ1-2; D not certain. This CDR3 is built from 15 residues. Germline V gives CDR1 SQVTM, CDR2 ANQGSEA. Trimming removed 3 bases from V and 1 base from J, with 15 bases in between. The CDR3 region is CSVEGRGPLNYGYTF. In nucleotides, the CDR3 is TGCAGCGTTGAGGGAAGAGGGCCCCTTAACTATGGCTACACCTTC.